The 8 T cell receptor beta chains given below trace back to one sample, sequenced in a study of T cell changes during pregnancy in multiple sclerosis. Only in-frame clones appear in the TCRdb table, and some are missing; sequencing was by immunoSEQ multiplex PCR. The repertoire holds approximately 90,000 clones, with 80% to 95% as singletons. Sequenced here: peripheral blood, sampled in the first trimester of pregnancy. These receptor sequences come from a female donor with multiple sclerosis, enrolled in a pregnancy study.

This chain uses TRBV9 with TRBJ2-7; 9 bases fit TRBD1. The CDR3 loop spans 14 amino acids. Germline-derived CDR1 and CDR2 are SGDLS and YYNGEE. J gave up 5 bases and V 5 bases, and 8 bases lay outside the gene matches. In DNA form, the CDR3 reads TGTGCCAGCAGTCTGGGGACAGGGAATAACGAGCAGTACTTC. It specifies CASSLGTGNNEQYF.

The chain links TRBV6-5 to TRBJ1-6; D gene uncertain. Germline values: CDR1 MNHEY, CDR2 SVGAGI. Trimming took off 4 bases at V and 8 bases at J, with 18 bases between the two ends. The CDR3 has 16 amino acids. CDR3 in DNA: TGTGCCAGCAGTTCCGGGATGAGTACTAGTGATTCACCCCTCCACTTT. Protein product: CASSSGMSTSDSPLHF.

The rearrangement links TRBV19 to TRBJ1-5; possibly TRBD1 for D (5 bases). The CDR3 has 15 residues. Germline V gives CDR1 LNHDA, CDR2 SQIVND (reference sequence). Between the trimmed V and J ends, which lost 6 bases and 6 bases, there was a span of 18 bases. The CDR3 is CASRGKGPDTQPQHF. CDR3 DNA sequence: TGTGCCAGTAGAGGGAAGGGGCCAGATACTCAGCCCCAGCATTTT. Full variable domain (remainder filled in from reference TRBV19 and TRBJ1-5): DGGITQSPKYLFRKEGQNVTLSCEQNLNHDAMYWYRQDPGQGLRLIYYSQIVNDFQKGDIAEGYSVSREKKESFPLTVTSAQKNPTAFYLCASRGKGPDTQPQHFGDGTRLSIL.

The chain links TRBV27 to TRBJ1-2; a possible D gene is TRBD1 (6 bases). The CDR3 is 13 amino acids. The V end was cut by 0 bases, the J end by 8 bases, with 10 bases between. CDR1 MNHEY and CDR2 SMNVEV come from the germline V gene (reference sequence). The CDR3 nucleotides read TGTGCCAGCAGTTTATCGGGGGCGCAGGGCTACACCTTC. It yields the protein CASSLSGAQGYTF.

The rearrangement uses TRBV9 and TRBJ1-2; no reliable D call. The germline V and J ends were trimmed by 2 bases and 1 base, with 6 bases remaining between them. The CDR3 extends over 13 amino acids. The V gene's germline CDR1 is SGDLS and CDR2 YYNGEE. CDR3 coding DNA: TGTGCCAGCAGCGTGGAGGGTAACTATGGCTACACCTTC. Amino acid sequence: CASSVEGNYGYTF.

The V and J genes are TRBV5-4 and TRBJ2-3; D is ambiguous. The germline gives CDR1 SGHNT, CDR2 YYREEE (reference sequence). This CDR3 is 15 amino acids long. The V end was cut by 0 bases, the J end by 5 bases, with 13 bases between. The CDR3 region is CASSLAKANRDTQYF. In nucleotides, the CDR3 is TGTGCCAGCAGCTTGGCTAAAGCCAACAGAGATACGCAGTATTTT.

The chain combines TRBV29-1 with TRBJ2-7, with 7 bases identical to TRBD2. The CDR3 runs to 14 residues. Per germline, CDR1 SQVTM and CDR2 ANQGSEA. Unmatched junction bases numbered 10, after V lost 3 bases and J lost 5 bases. CDR3 bases: TGCAGCGTTGATGGGGGACTTGGGGGGGACGAGCAGTACTTC. It yields the protein CSVDGGLGGDEQYF.

This sequence joins TRBV11-2 and TRBJ2-5; perhaps TRBD1 as D (6 bases). Trimming removed 1 base from V and 4 bases from J, with 13 bases in between. The length of the CDR3 is 15 residues. Per the germline V gene, CDR1 is SGHAT and CDR2 is FQNNGV. The CDR3: CASSLVMGAGETQYF. In DNA, the CDR3 is TGTGCCAGCAGCTTAGTAATGGGGGCGGGAGAGACCCAGTACTTC.